The clone carrying this TCR beta chain has a handful of counts. The entry originates in a study of T cells after yellow fever vaccination. Each CDR3 protein gets one entry after TCRdb re-called the 5' RACE reads with MiXCR. In the table there are more than 350,000 distinct CDR3 sequences, around a tenth of which are singletons. V gave up 10 bases and J gave up 9 bases, with 17 bases separating them. Per germline, CDR1 LGHDT and CDR2 YNNKEL (reference sequence). The CDR3 contains 12 residues. This receptor was taken from a man between 18 and 35 years old who received the YFV17D yellow fever vaccine. This sample comprised PBMCs, obtained on the day of the first yellow fever vaccination. The chain couples TRBV3-1 to TRBJ2-3, with D tentatively TRBD2 (6 bases). CDR3 loop: CATVIGLPTQYF. CDR3 DNA: TGTGCCACCGTAATCGGACTACCAACGCAGTATTTT.